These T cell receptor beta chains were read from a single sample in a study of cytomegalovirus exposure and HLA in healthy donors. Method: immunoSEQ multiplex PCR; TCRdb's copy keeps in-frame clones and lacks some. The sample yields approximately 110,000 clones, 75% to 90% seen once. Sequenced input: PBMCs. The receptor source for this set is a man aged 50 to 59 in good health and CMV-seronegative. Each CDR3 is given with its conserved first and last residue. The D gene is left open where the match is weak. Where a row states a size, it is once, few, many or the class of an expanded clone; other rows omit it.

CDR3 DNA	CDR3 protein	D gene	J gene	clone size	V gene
TGCGCCAGCAGCTTGGCGGGGTTCTCGAACACCGGGGAGCTGTTTTTT	CASSLAGFSNTGELFF	-	TRBJ2-2	-	TRBV5-1
TGTGCCAGCTATCGGAAGCGGCTCTACGAGCAGTACTTC	CASYRKRLYEQYF	-	TRBJ2-7	-	TRBV6-5
TGTGCCAGTAGTATAGGTTCGGGGAGTCGGATACACCCTTACGAGCAGTACTTC	CASSIGSGSRIHPYEQYF	-	TRBJ2-7	-	TRBV19
TGTGCCAGCTCATGGGACAGGGTGAGCAATCAGCCCCAGCATTTT	CASSWDRVSNQPQHF	TRBD1	TRBJ1-5	-	TRBV6-1
TGTGCCAGCAGGGAGAGCTCCTACAATGAGCAGTTCTTC	CASRESSYNEQFF	-	TRBJ2-1	-	TRBV28
TGTGCCAGCAGAGACGACAGTAATCAGCCCCAGCATTTT	CASRDDSNQPQHF	-	TRBJ1-5	-	TRBV2
TGTGCCAGCTCACGTGACAGGGTCTCTGAAGCTTTCTTT	CASSRDRVSEAFF	TRBD1	TRBJ1-1	-	TRBV18
TGTGCCAGCAGCTTGAGGCGGGCATCCTACAATGAGCAGTTCTTC	CASSLRRASYNEQFF	-	TRBJ2-1	-	TRBV5-6
TGTGCCAGTAGTATTTACCCCTTACTAGCGGGAGTCACAGATACGCAGTATTTT	CASSIYPLLAGVTDTQYF	TRBD2	TRBJ2-3	once	TRBV19
TGTGCCAGCAGTTACGCATCGGGAGGATTAAACACCATATATTTT	CASSYASGGLNTIYF	-	TRBJ1-3	-	TRBV6-5
TGTGCCAGCAGTCAGACAGGGGACGAGCAGTACTTC	CASSQTGDEQYF	TRBD1	TRBJ2-7	-	TRBV6-5
TGTGCCAGCAGTTTGGACAGGGGGCGGCGACCAACTGAAGCTTTCTTT	CASSLDRGRRPTEAFF	TRBD1	TRBJ1-1	-	TRBV6-5
TGTGCCAGCTTCCGCAGAGGGGGAAGGTCTGAAAAACTGTTTTTT	CASFRRGGRSEKLFF	-	TRBJ1-4	-	TRBV5-4
TGTGCCAGCAGCACACTTAGCGGAGGGGCCTACGAGCAGTACTTC	CASSTLSGGAYEQYF	-	TRBJ2-7	-	TRBV7-8
TGTGCCAGCTTACGCGGGGGGGCGAGGAATGAGCAGTTCTTC	CASLRGGARNEQFF	TRBD2	TRBJ2-1	-	TRBV28